A few counts support the clone carrying this TCR beta chain. As yet, its antigen is unknown. Germline CDR1 and CDR2: KGHSH and LQKENI. This CDR3 comprises 13 residues. Included in the TCR beta cDNA libraries were unique molecular identifiers. A single record per CDR3 protein comes from TCRdb applying MiXCR to the PCR reads. The sample lists about 540,000 distinct CDR3 sequences; around 34% were seen once. The sample comes from a study of post-analysis software for immune sequencing data. Whole-study findings and limits: When patients were compared with controls, 4 or 5 TRBV segments were more frequent, TRBV5-6, TRBV5-1 and TRBV20-1 among them.

The V call is TRBV18, the J call TRBJ2-7; D gene unclear. The better agreement between TRBJ2-5 and the DNA end casts doubt on the J call. The sequence was collected from a girl aged 2-17 years with multiple sclerosis. The specimen sequenced was blood. The CDR3 DNA reads TGTGCCAGCTCACCTCTTATCGGGGAGACCCAGTACTTC. Amino acid sequence: CASSPLIGETQYF.